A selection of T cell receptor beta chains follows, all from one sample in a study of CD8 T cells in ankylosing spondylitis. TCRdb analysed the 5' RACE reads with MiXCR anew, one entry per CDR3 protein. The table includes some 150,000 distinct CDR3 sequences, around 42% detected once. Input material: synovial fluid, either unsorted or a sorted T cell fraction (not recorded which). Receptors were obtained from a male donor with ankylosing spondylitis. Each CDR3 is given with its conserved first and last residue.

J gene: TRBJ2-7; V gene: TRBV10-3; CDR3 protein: CAISEPGSSSYEQYF
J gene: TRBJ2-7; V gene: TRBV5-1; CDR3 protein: CASSSTGGGEQYF
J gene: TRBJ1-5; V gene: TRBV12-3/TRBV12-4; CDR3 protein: CASSGTRNSNQPQHF
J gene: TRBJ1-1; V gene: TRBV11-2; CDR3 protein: CASSLHGGNTEAFF
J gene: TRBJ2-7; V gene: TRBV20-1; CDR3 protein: CSARGAADHEQYF
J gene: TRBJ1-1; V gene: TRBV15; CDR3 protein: CATSRDQGDTEAFF
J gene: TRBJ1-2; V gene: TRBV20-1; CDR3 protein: CSARPDTNYGYTF
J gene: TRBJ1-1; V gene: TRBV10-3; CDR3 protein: CAISESAGWLVGAFF
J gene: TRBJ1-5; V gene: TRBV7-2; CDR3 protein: CASSPEGAWEPQHF
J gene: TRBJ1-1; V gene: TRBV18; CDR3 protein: CASSPPLGQGALKGEAFF
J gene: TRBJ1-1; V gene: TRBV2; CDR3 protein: CASSEGVLNTEAFF
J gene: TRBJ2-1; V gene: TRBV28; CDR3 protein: CASSTTRQGFYNEQFF
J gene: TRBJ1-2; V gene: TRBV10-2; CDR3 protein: CASSVVWDWDNYGYTF
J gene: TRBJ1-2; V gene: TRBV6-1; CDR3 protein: CASNRVYRLSDGYTF
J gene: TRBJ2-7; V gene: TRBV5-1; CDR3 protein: CASSHRPWTGGLYEQYF
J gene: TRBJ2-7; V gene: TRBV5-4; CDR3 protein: CASSPDRGWGEQYF
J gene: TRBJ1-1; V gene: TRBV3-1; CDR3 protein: CASSQDPLRQGATEAFF
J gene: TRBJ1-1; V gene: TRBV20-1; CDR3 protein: CSACGADDLTDEAFF
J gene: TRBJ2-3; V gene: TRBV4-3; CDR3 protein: CASSQPNTDTQYF
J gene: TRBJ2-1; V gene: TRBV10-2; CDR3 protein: CASRRAGPYNEQFF
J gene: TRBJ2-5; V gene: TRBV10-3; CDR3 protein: CAISEYSFLDFQETQYF
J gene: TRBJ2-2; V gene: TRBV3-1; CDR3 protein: CASSQDTLAVNTGELFF
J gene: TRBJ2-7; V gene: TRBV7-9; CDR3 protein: CASSPSGVRERQYF
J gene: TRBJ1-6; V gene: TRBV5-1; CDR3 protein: CASSLWDVYNSPLHF
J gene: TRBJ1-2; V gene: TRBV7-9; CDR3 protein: CASSFPWMGGNGYTF
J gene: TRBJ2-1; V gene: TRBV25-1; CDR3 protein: CASSESRATYNEQFF
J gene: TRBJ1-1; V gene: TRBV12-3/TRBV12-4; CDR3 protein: CASSLGPVRITEAFF
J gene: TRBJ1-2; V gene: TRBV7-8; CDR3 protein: CASSPGGSPNYGYTF
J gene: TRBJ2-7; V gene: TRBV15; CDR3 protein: CATSSRGNTHEQYF
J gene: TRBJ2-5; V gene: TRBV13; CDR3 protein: CASSPRYRQGLYF
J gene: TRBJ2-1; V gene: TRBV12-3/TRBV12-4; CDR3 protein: CASSRVGYNEQFF
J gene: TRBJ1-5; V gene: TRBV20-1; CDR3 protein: CSARPYSNQPQHF
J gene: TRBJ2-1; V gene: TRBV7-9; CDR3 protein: CASSSPGQGHTYNEQFF
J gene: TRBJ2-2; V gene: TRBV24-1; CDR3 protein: CATSDPGQELTGELFF
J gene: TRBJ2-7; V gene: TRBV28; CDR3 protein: CASSLWRTGSYEQYF
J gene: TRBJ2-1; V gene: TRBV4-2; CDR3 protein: CASSQDTSGGALAYNEQFF
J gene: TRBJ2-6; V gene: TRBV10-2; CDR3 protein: CASSKVSGANVLTF
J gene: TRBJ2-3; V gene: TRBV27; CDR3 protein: CASRTGQARGTDTQYF
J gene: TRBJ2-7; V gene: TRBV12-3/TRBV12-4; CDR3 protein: CASRDLGQGPYEQYF
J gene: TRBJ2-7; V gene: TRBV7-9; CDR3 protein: CASSLRTDPSYEQYF
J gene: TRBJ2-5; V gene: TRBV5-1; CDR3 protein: CASSFTGTTQETQYF
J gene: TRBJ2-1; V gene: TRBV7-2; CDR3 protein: CASSPGSVQFF
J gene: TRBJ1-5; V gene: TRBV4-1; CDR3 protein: CASSQDRVVRAGQPQHF
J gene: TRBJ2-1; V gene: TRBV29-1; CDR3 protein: CSVPRENEQFF
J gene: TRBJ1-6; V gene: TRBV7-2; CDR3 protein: CASSLLGVDSPLHF
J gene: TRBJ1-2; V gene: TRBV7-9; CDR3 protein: CASIPVEGLYGYTF
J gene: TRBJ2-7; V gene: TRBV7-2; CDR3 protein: CASSVRDGSYEQYF
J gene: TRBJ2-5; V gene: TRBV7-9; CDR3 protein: CASSSTARTSRETQYF